Described below is a single TCR beta chain sequence and its context. Its target antigen remains unknown. Base qualities were left out, and no much larger clone turns up one base away. Libraries were prepared through the immunoSEQ multiplex PCR assay. This immuneACCESS table, as held by TCRdb, lists in-frame sequences with V and J called but not all clones. Of the missing ones, under half trace to an unresolved V gene in checked studies; the others have no known cause. A total of around 71,000 clones appear in this sample, approximately 92% of them only once. The ten top clones hold 0.41% of the sample. This entry belongs to a study of technical replicates of blood from a handful of donors (dated by TCRdb to 2017 to 2019). Including the terminal cysteine and phenylalanine, the CDR3 comprises 15 residues. Only the CDR3 DNA stays, 45 bases, in frame from base 1. V and J are trimmed by 6 bases and 4 bases, and the gene matches miss 11 bases of the junction. CDR1 and CDR2 were assigned from the germline V gene as MDHEN and SYDVKM.

The material sequenced was T cells isolated from PBMCs. Recombination linked TRBV28 to TRBJ1-2; a stretch of 7 junction bases matches TRBD1. This TCR was sampled from a human donor in good health. The CDR3 corresponds to CASSKRTGRLYGYTF. The bases are TGTGCCAGCAGCAAGCGGACAGGAAGGCTCTATGGCTACACCTTC.